Following are 12 T cell receptor beta chains from one sample sequenced in a study of T cell responses to AZD1222 COVID-19 vaccine. The assay was immunoSEQ multiplex PCR, and TCRdb's table has in-frame clones only and misses some. The sample records about 90,000 clones, 80% to 90% being singletons. The source material was peripheral blood, sampled on day 0 of AZD1222 vaccination. The source is an adult in good health.

The J gene is TRBJ2-3, the V gene TRBV11-3; D call uncertain. With 2 bases removed from V and 4 bases from J, the gap between germline ends came to 10 bases. Germline CDR1 SGHNT, CDR2 YENEEA. CDR3 size: 14 residues. The CDR3 region is CASSLYGAADTQYF. The CDR3 DNA reads TGTGCCAGCAGCTTATACGGCGCGGCAGATACGCAGTATTTT. Supplemented by reference TRBV11-3 and TRBJ2-3, the full variable domain reads EAGVVQSPRYKIIEKKQPVAFWCNPISGHNTLYWYLQNLGQGPELLIRYENEEAVDDSQLPKDRFSAERLKGVDSTLKIQPAELGDSAVYLCASSLYGAADTQYFGPGTRLTVL.

There are a few counts of this clone. The chain couples TRBV5-1 to TRBJ1-2, with D hard to call. V was cut by 1 base and J by 4 bases, with 14 bases left in between. In germline, CDR1 is SGHRS, CDR2 YFSETQ. The length of the CDR3 is 15 residues. The CDR3 coding sequence is TGCGCCAGCAGCTTGACCGAAGGGTTGGGCTATGGCTACACCTTC. Protein product: CASSLTEGLGYGYTF. The full variable domain, with the rest looked up from reference TRBV5-1 and TRBJ1-2, is KAGVTQTPRYLIKTRGQQVTLSCSPISGHRSVSWYQQTPGQGLQFLFEYFSETQRNKGNFPGRFSGRQFSNSRSEMNVSTLELGDSALYLCASSLTEGLGYGYTFGSGTRLTVV.

The V and J genes are TRBV27 and TRBJ1-5; 8 nucleotides match TRBD1. This CDR3 region has 17 residues. V shed 3 bases, J shed 6 bases, and the junction held 13 bases outside the gene matches. Germline V gene lookup returns CDR1 MNHEY and CDR2 SMNVEV (reference sequence). The CDR3 is CASSFFPPPGGFQPQHF. In DNA form, the CDR3 reads TGTGCCAGCAGTTTTTTCCCTCCTCCAGGGGGCTTTCAGCCCCAGCATTTT.

In this sample, this clone turned up once. This rearrangement joins TRBV6-6 to TRBJ2-1; no reliable D call. The CDR3 loop spans 12 amino acids. V was clipped by 3 bases and J by 9 bases, with 9 bases between them. CDR1 and CDR2 (germline): MNHNY, SVGAGI (reference sequence). The CDR3 nucleotides are TGTGCCAGCAGTTATTTGAGCGCTGAGCAGTTCTTC. Translating it yields CASSYLSAEQFF.

This chain links TRBV7-2 with TRBJ1-1, with TRBD1 identical over 10 bases. Germline values: CDR1 SGHTA, CDR2 FQGNSA. The ends lost 4 bases at V and 5 bases at J; junction bases unmatched: 4. The CDR3 spans 14 residues. The CDR3 here is CASSSDRGRTEAFF. As DNA, the CDR3 is TGTGCCAGCAGCTCCGACAGGGGGCGGACTGAAGCTTTCTTT.

The chain recombines TRBV18 with TRBJ1-1, with 7 bases identical to TRBD1. This CDR3 spans 13 amino acids. V lost 6 bases to trimming and J lost 6 bases; unmatched junction nucleotides: 7. Germline V CDR1 and CDR2: KGHSH, LQKENI. The CDR3 sequence is CASSPSQGAEAFF. CDR3 coding DNA: TGTGCCAGCTCGCCTTCCCAGGGGGCTGAAGCTTTCTTT.

This clone was detected a few times. The CDR3 DNA follows: TGTGCCAGCAGTCCCGCTAGAGATACGAGGGCGGTGAACACTGAAGCTTTCTTT. This translates into CASSPARDTRAVNTEAFF. The V call is TRBV27, the J call TRBJ1-1; D gene unclear. Germline-derived CDR1 and CDR2 are MNHEY and SMNVEV (reference sequence). The ends were cut back, 5 bases at V and 0 bases at J, with 22 bases in the middle. This CDR3 comprises 18 residues.

This rearrangement joins TRBV11-3 to TRBJ2-6; 7 bases align to TRBD1. The CDR3 is 16 residues long. V was clipped by 5 bases and J by 0 bases; unmatched bases: 4. Looked up from germline, CDR1 is SGHNT and CDR2 is YENEEA. CDR3 DNA sequence: TGTGCCAGCAGCAAAGGGGGCTCCTCTGGGGCCAACGTCCTGACTTTC. This translates into CASSKGGSSGANVLTF.

V usage is TRBV29-1 and J usage is TRBJ2-2, with D possibly being TRBD1 or TRBD2 (6 bases each). Trimming pared 7 bases from V and 0 bases from J, leaving 9 bases between. CDR3 length: 13 amino acids. The germline V gene encodes CDR1 SQVTM and CDR2 ANQGSEA. DNA for the CDR3: TGCAGCGGAAGGGGGGCGAACACCGGGGAGCTGTTTTTT. It yields the protein CSGRGANTGELFF.

V and J are TRBV9 and TRBJ1-3; D is undetermined. With 6 bases removed from V and 0 bases from J, the gap between germline ends came to 13 bases. Germline CDR1 SGDLS, CDR2 YYNGEE. This CDR3 is built from 15 residues. CDR3 protein: CASTRSLISGNTIYF. CDR3 bases: TGTGCCAGCACCCGGAGCCTAATCTCTGGAAACACCATATATTTT.

V gene TRBV5-1 combines with J gene TRBJ1-6; 10 nucleotides agree with TRBD1. The CDR3 contains 16 residues. The trim removed 3 bases at V and 6 bases at J, leaving 6 bases unmatched. CDR1 SGHRS and CDR2 YFSETQ come from the germline V gene. The CDR3 region has the DNA TGCGCCAGCAGCTCGGACAGGGGGAGCGGTAATTCACCCCTCCACTTT. Encoded protein: CASSSDRGSGNSPLHF.

The chain couples TRBV2 to TRBJ2-7; D unresolved. This CDR3 is built from 11 residues. The V end was cut by 1 base, the J end by 9 bases, with 7 bases between. Germline assignment: CDR1 SNHLY and CDR2 FYNNEI. CDR3 region: CASSEERRQYF. In nucleotides, the CDR3 is TGTGCCAGCAGTGAAGAACGAAGGCAGTACTTC.